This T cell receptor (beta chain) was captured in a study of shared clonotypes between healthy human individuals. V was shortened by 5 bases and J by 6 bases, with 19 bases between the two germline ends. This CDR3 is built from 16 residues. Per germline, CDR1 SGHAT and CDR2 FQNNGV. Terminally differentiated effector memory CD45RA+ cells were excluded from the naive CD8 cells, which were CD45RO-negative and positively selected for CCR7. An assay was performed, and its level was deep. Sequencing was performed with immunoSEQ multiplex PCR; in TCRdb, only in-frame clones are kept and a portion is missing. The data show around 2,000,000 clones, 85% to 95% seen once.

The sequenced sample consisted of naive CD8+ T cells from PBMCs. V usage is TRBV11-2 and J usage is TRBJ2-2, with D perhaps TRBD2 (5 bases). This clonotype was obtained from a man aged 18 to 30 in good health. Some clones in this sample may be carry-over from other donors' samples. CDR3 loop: CASSPTWGVRAGELFF. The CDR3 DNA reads TGTGCCAGCAGCCCGACGTGGGGAGTGCGGGCCGGGGAGCTGTTTTTT.